This TCR beta chain came from a study of T-cell reconstitution after alpha-beta-depleted transplantation in children. Construction of the TCRbeta library involved unique molecular identifiers. TCRdb passed the PCR reads through MiXCR, listing each CDR3 protein once. The sample includes 200,000 to 300,000 distinct CDR3 sequences, around 12% of them seen just once. The CDR3 is 15 amino acids. Germline V CDR1 and CDR2: MNHEY, SMNVEV (reference sequence). The ends were cut back, 5 bases at V and 2 bases at J, with 16 bases in the middle. The J gene is TRBJ2-7, the V gene TRBV27; the D call may be TRBD1 or TRBD2 (6 bases each). The source was PBMCs from the stem cell graft donor, collected from the stem cell graft. The TCR sequence derives from a human donor who donated a stem cell graft to a child with acute lymphoblastic leukemia. This CDR3 reads CASSPMRGDTYEQYF. In DNA form, the CDR3 reads TGTGCCAGCAGTCCTATGAGGGGGGATACCTACGAGCAGTACTTC.